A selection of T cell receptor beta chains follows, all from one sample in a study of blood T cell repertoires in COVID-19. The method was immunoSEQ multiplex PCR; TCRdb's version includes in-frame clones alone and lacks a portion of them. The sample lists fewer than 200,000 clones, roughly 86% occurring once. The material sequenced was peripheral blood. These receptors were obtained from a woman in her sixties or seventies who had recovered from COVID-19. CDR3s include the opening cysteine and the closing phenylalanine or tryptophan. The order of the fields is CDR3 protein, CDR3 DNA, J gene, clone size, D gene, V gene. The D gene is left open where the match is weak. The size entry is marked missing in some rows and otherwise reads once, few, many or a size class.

CDR3 protein: CASSQGGGLAVEQFF
CDR3 DNA: TGCGCCAGCAGCCAAGGCGGGGGACTAGCGGTTGAGCAGTTCTTC
J gene: TRBJ2-1
clone size: .
D gene: TRBD2
V gene: TRBV4-1

CDR3 protein: CASSLTRYEQYF
CDR3 DNA: TGTGCCAGCAGTTTAACCCGGTACGAGCAGTACTTC
J gene: TRBJ2-7
clone size: .
D gene: .
V gene: TRBV12-3/TRBV12-4

CDR3 protein: CASSQGGGNTIYF
CDR3 DNA: TGCGCCAGCAGCCAAGGAGGTGGAAACACCATATATTTT
J gene: TRBJ1-3
clone size: .
D gene: .
V gene: TRBV4-3

CDR3 protein: CASRLDGASYNEQFF
CDR3 DNA: TGCGCCAGCAGATTGGACGGAGCGTCCTACAATGAGCAGTTCTTC
J gene: TRBJ2-1
clone size: few
D gene: .
V gene: TRBV5-1

CDR3 protein: CASSLIGLTAETQYF
CDR3 DNA: TGCGCCAGCAGCTTGATAGGACTGACGGCGGAGACCCAGTACTTC
J gene: TRBJ2-5
clone size: .
D gene: .
V gene: TRBV5-1

CDR3 protein: CASSSTENNSPLHF
CDR3 DNA: TGTGCCAGCAGCTCGACGGAGAATAATTCACCCCTCCACTTT
J gene: TRBJ1-6
clone size: .
D gene: .
V gene: TRBV7-9

CDR3 protein: CASSGQDRGYEQYF
CDR3 DNA: TGTGCCAGCAGCGGACAGGACAGGGGTTACGAGCAGTACTTC
J gene: TRBJ2-7
clone size: .
D gene: TRBD1
V gene: TRBV11-3

CDR3 protein: CASRPGGGDAKQYF
CDR3 DNA: TGTGCCAGTAGGCCCGGAGGAGGGGATGCCAAGCAGTACTTC
J gene: TRBJ2-7
clone size: .
D gene: .
V gene: TRBV19

CDR3 protein: CASSQSSSYNSPLHF
CDR3 DNA: TGTGCCAGCAGCCAATCGAGCTCCTATAATTCACCCCTCCACTTT
J gene: TRBJ1-6
clone size: .
D gene: .
V gene: TRBV3-1/TRBV3-2

CDR3 protein: CASSLVPDSIYGYTF
CDR3 DNA: TGTGCCAGCAGCTTAGTCCCGGACAGCATCTATGGCTACACCTTC
J gene: TRBJ1-2
clone size: .
D gene: .
V gene: TRBV11-3

CDR3 protein: CATSQSQGSGGYTF
CDR3 DNA: TGTGCCACCAGTCAGTCGCAGGGGTCGGGTGGCTACACCTTC
J gene: TRBJ1-2
clone size: few
D gene: .
V gene: TRBV24-1

CDR3 protein: CASMGQGVEGYTF
CDR3 DNA: TGTGCCAGCATGGGTCAGGGGGTTGAGGGCTACACCTTC
J gene: TRBJ1-2
clone size: .
D gene: TRBD1
V gene: TRBV6-5

CDR3 protein: CASRPGGLHTYEQYF
CDR3 DNA: TGTGCCAGCAGGCCCGGGGGGCTTCACACCTACGAGCAGTACTTC
J gene: TRBJ2-7
clone size: .
D gene: .
V gene: TRBV6-6

CDR3 protein: CASKVAGGETQYF
CDR3 DNA: TGTGCCAGCAAGGTAGCGGGGGGAGAGACCCAGTACTTC
J gene: TRBJ2-5
clone size: once
D gene: TRBD2
V gene: TRBV28

CDR3 protein: CASSQPDRNYGYTF
CDR3 DNA: TGTGCCAGCAGCCAGCCCGACAGGAACTATGGCTACACCTTC
J gene: TRBJ1-2
clone size: once
D gene: .
V gene: TRBV4-2

CDR3 protein: CASSVYSGGYEQYF
CDR3 DNA: TGTGCCAGCAGCGTATATAGCGGGGGCTACGAGCAGTACTTC
J gene: TRBJ2-7
clone size: .
D gene: TRBD2
V gene: TRBV9

CDR3 protein: CASSLDEGAITGELFF
CDR3 DNA: TGTGCCAGCAGCTTAGACGAGGGGGCCATCACCGGGGAGCTGTTTTTT
J gene: TRBJ2-2
clone size: .
D gene: TRBD1
V gene: TRBV5-4

CDR3 protein: CASSEAPGTVNQPQHF
CDR3 DNA: TGTGCCAGCAGTGAAGCGCCCGGGACAGTAAATCAGCCCCAGCATTTT
J gene: TRBJ1-5
clone size: .
D gene: TRBD1
V gene: TRBV2

CDR3 protein: CASSYETDYQPQHF
CDR3 DNA: TGTGCCAGCAGTTACGAGACAGATTATCAGCCCCAGCATTTT
J gene: TRBJ1-5
clone size: .
D gene: .
V gene: TRBV6-6

CDR3 protein: CASSQDPSSGNTIYF
CDR3 DNA: TGCGCCAGCAGCCAAGATCCGAGCTCTGGAAACACCATATATTTT
J gene: TRBJ1-3
clone size: .
D gene: .
V gene: TRBV4-1

CDR3 protein: CASSLNSGGAQGELFF
CDR3 DNA: TGTGCCAGCAGCTTAAATAGCGGGGGAGCTCAAGGGGAGCTGTTTTTT
J gene: TRBJ2-2
clone size: .
D gene: TRBD2
V gene: TRBV7-3

CDR3 protein: CASSPRAGVQNEQFF
CDR3 DNA: TGTGCCAGCAGCCCCCGCGCAGGGGTGCAGAATGAGCAGTTCTTC
J gene: TRBJ2-1
clone size: once
D gene: .
V gene: TRBV7-8

CDR3 protein: CASSVGQGSGNTIYF
CDR3 DNA: TGTGCCAGCAGCGTGGGACAGGGCTCTGGAAACACCATATATTTT
J gene: TRBJ1-3
clone size: .
D gene: TRBD1
V gene: TRBV9

CDR3 protein: CASSKAGKNNEQFF
CDR3 DNA: TGTGCCAGCAGCAAAGCTGGCAAAAACAATGAGCAGTTCTTC
J gene: TRBJ2-1
clone size: .
D gene: .
V gene: TRBV21-1

CDR3 protein: CASSQVSGGGSYNEQFF
CDR3 DNA: TGTGCCAGCAGCCAAGTTAGCGGGGGGGGCTCCTACAATGAGCAGTTCTTC
J gene: TRBJ2-1
clone size: once
D gene: TRBD2
V gene: TRBV4-2

CDR3 protein: CASSVLTGSAGGELFF
CDR3 DNA: TGTGCCAGCAGCGTCCTGACAGGGTCGGCTGGCGGGGAGCTGTTTTTT
J gene: TRBJ2-2
clone size: few
D gene: TRBD1
V gene: TRBV9

CDR3 protein: CASSLGQRQGAGELFF
CDR3 DNA: TGCGCCAGCAGCTTGGGCCAGAGACAGGGTGCCGGGGAGCTGTTTTTT
J gene: TRBJ2-2
clone size: many
D gene: TRBD1
V gene: TRBV5-1

CDR3 protein: CASSVVGQGSGNTIYF
CDR3 DNA: TGTGCCAGCAGCGTAGTGGGCCAGGGAAGTGGAAACACCATATATTTT
J gene: TRBJ1-3
clone size: .
D gene: .
V gene: TRBV9

CDR3 protein: CASTQMDREGETQYF
CDR3 DNA: TGTGCCAGTACCCAGATGGACAGGGAGGGCGAGACCCAGTACTTC
J gene: TRBJ2-5
clone size: .
D gene: .
V gene: TRBV19

CDR3 protein: CASIRGGLNTEAFF
CDR3 DNA: TGTGCCAGCATAAGAGGGGGCCTGAACACTGAAGCTTTCTTT
J gene: TRBJ1-1
clone size: .
D gene: TRBD1
V gene: TRBV28

CDR3 protein: CASSSPSGGPVDTQYF
CDR3 DNA: TGTGCCAGCAGTTCCCCTAGCGGGGGGCCGGTAGATACGCAGTATTTT
J gene: TRBJ2-3
clone size: .
D gene: TRBD2
V gene: TRBV27

CDR3 protein: CASSSSGGAGELFF
CDR3 DNA: TGTGCCAGCAGCTCTAGCGGGGGGGCCGGGGAGCTGTTTTTT
J gene: TRBJ2-2
clone size: .
D gene: TRBD2
V gene: TRBV13

CDR3 protein: CASTPGGAGEETQYF
CDR3 DNA: TGCGCCAGCACCCCCGGGGGGGCCGGGGAAGAGACCCAGTACTTC
J gene: TRBJ2-5
clone size: .
D gene: TRBD2
V gene: TRBV5-1

CDR3 protein: CASSPARGRAYEQYF
CDR3 DNA: TGTGCCAGCAGCCCCGCAAGGGGCAGAGCCTACGAGCAGTACTTC
J gene: TRBJ2-7
clone size: .
D gene: .
V gene: TRBV11-1

CDR3 protein: CATEEGQGNQPQHF
CDR3 DNA: TGTGCCACCGAAGAGGGACAGGGCAATCAGCCCCAGCATTTT
J gene: TRBJ1-5
clone size: .
D gene: TRBD1
V gene: TRBV10-3

CDR3 protein: CASSQDRGAIWSPLHF
CDR3 DNA: TGTGCCAGCAGCCAAGATCGGGGGGCAATCTGGTCACCCCTCCACTTT
J gene: TRBJ1-6
clone size: .
D gene: .
V gene: TRBV14

CDR3 protein: CASRRGFRSDTQYF
CDR3 DNA: TGTGCCAGCAGAAGGGGGTTCAGGAGCGATACGCAGTATTTT
J gene: TRBJ2-3
clone size: .
D gene: .
V gene: TRBV2

CDR3 protein: CASSLPGLPTEAFF
CDR3 DNA: TGTGCCAGCAGCTTGCCTGGCCTCCCCACTGAAGCTTTCTTT
J gene: TRBJ1-1
clone size: .
D gene: .
V gene: TRBV11-1

CDR3 protein: CASSYARVTDTQYF
CDR3 DNA: TGTGCCAGCAGTTATGCCAGGGTCACAGATACGCAGTATTTT
J gene: TRBJ2-3
clone size: .
D gene: .
V gene: TRBV6-5

CDR3 protein: CASSGSLGGGNQPQHF
CDR3 DNA: TGTGCCAGCAGTGGCTCCCTTGGGGGGGGCAATCAGCCCCAGCATTTT
J gene: TRBJ1-5
clone size: .
D gene: .
V gene: TRBV2

CDR3 protein: CASSSLAGGVGDTQYF
CDR3 DNA: TGTGCCAGCAGCTCACTAGCGGGGGGTGTCGGAGATACGCAGTATTTT
J gene: TRBJ2-3
clone size: .
D gene: TRBD2
V gene: TRBV11-2

CDR3 protein: CASSVGGGASYNEQFF
CDR3 DNA: TGTGCCAGCAGCGTAGGTGGGGGGGCTTCCTACAATGAGCAGTTCTTC
J gene: TRBJ2-1
clone size: .
D gene: .
V gene: TRBV9

CDR3 protein: CASRLTGGDTDTQYF
CDR3 DNA: TGCGCCAGCAGACTAACAGGGGGGGACACAGATACGCAGTATTTT
J gene: TRBJ2-3
clone size: .
D gene: .
V gene: TRBV4-1

CDR3 protein: CASRPRVTSEAFF
CDR3 DNA: TGTGCCAGCAGGCCGAGAGTCACTTCTGAAGCTTTCTTT
J gene: TRBJ1-1
clone size: few
D gene: .
V gene: TRBV5-6